The 5 T cell receptor beta chains below were found in one sample sequenced in a study of blood T cell repertoires in COVID-19. Method: immunoSEQ multiplex PCR; TCRdb's copy keeps in-frame clones and lacks some. The sample yields some 140,000 clones, 88% seen once. The sequenced sample consisted of peripheral blood. These receptors originate from a man in his 70s with active COVID-19.

The chain combines TRBV29-1 with TRBJ2-3, with TRBD2 identical over 10 bases. The CDR3 is 18 amino acids. Germline lookup yields CDR1 SQVTM and CDR2 ANQGSEA. J lost 1 base, V lost 1 base, and 11 bases had no gene match. Here the CDR3 reads CSVEGLAGDWLGTDTQYF. The CDR3 DNA reads as TGCAGCGTTGAAGGGCTAGCGGGAGATTGGTTGGGCACAGATACGCAGTATTTT.

The chain carries TRBV11-2 and TRBJ1-3; D is ambiguous. This CDR3 region has 15 residues. Germline CDR1 is SGHAT and CDR2 is FQNNGV. V lost 0 bases to trimming and J lost 0 bases, with 6 bases between them. CDR3 in DNA: TGTGCCAGCAGCTTAGATACATTCTCTGGAAACACCATATATTTT. Translated, it gives CASSLDTFSGNTIYF.

The gene calls are TRBV5-1 and TRBJ2-3; tentative D call: TRBD1 (6 bases). The length of the CDR3 is 15 residues. Per germline, CDR1 SGHRS and CDR2 YFSETQ. Trimming left V 5 bases short and J 2 bases short, with 15 bases between. The CDR3 loop is CASRPKTGFTDTQYF. The CDR3 region has the DNA TGCGCCAGCAGACCCAAGACAGGTTTCACAGATACGCAGTATTTT.

This sequence joins TRBV6-2 or TRBV6-3 and TRBJ1-2; 7 nucleotides line up with TRBD1. V lost 6 bases to trimming and J lost 3 bases; unmatched junction nucleotides: 7. This CDR3 is built from 14 residues. Germline lookup yields CDR1 MNHEY and CDR2 SVGEGT. CDR3 loop: CASRPTGEDYGYTF. As DNA, the CDR3 is TGTGCCAGCAGGCCTACAGGGGAGGACTATGGCTACACCTTC.

This rearrangement joins TRBV7-9 to TRBJ2-1; possible D gene TRBD2, 6 bases. The V and J ends lost 5 bases and 4 bases respectively, with 12 bases between them. Per germline, CDR1 SEHNR and CDR2 FQNEAQ (reference sequence). The CDR3 spans 14 residues. The CDR3 DNA reads TGTGCCAGCAGCCCCCCCGGGACTTACAATGAGCAGTTCTTC. Translated, it gives CASSPPGTYNEQFF.